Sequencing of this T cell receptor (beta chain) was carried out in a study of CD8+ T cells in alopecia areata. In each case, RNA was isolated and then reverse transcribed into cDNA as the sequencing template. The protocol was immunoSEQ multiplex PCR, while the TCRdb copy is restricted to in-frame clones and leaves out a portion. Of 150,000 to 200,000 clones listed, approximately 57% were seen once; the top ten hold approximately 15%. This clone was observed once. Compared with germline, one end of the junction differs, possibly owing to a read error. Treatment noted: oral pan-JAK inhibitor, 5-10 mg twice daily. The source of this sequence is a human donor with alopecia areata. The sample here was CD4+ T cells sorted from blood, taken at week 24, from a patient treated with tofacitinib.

CDR3 residues: CARSTHRYTEAFF. CDR3 nucleotides: TGTGCCCGGAGTACCCACCGGTACACTGAAGCTTTCTTT. This chain joins TRBV30 and TRBJ1-1; no definite D call. CDR1 and CDR2 from the germline V gene are GTSNPN and SVGIG (reference sequence). The CDR3 length is 13 residues.